This T cell receptor beta chain was retrieved from a study of radiation and T cells in renal cell carcinoma. Broader study findings: Pretreatment tumor biopsies were lacking, so baseline clonotypes are unknown. Top tumor clonotypes rose in blood 2 weeks post-radiation, then contracted.

About this clone itself: Antigen: not known.

Time point here: baseline pretreatment blood. Treatment described: 15 Gy SBRT to primary tumor, nephrectomy 4 weeks later. This renal cell carcinoma was of the clear cell type. Only in-frame clones appear in the TCRdb table, and some are missing; sequencing was by immunoSEQ multiplex PCR. The data contain about 130,000 clones, 70% to 90% of them singletons. Sequencing used blood, obtained from a patient whose treatment included radiotherapy and nephrectomy. This TCR was recovered from a woman aged 50 to 60 with renal cell carcinoma.

CDR3 bases: TGTGCCAGCAGCGTTTCAACGACAGGGGTAGGGTCTGTTGTCTATGGCTACACCTTC. Residues: CASSVSTTGVGSVVYGYTF. The rearrangement links TRBV7-2 to TRBJ1-2; 8 positions match TRBD1. V dropped 5 bases and J dropped 4; count of bases not matched to a gene: 21. Germline loops: CDR1 SGHTA, CDR2 FQGNSA. CDR3 size: 19 residues.